This T cell receptor beta chain is from a study of T cells after yellow fever vaccination (dated by TCRdb to between 2017 and 2020). About the full investigation: Libraries from fractions with low cell numbers were prepared with the SMART-Seq v4 Ultra Low Input RNA kit. To follow T-cell clones before and after both primary and booster YFV17D yellow fever vaccination, bulk TCR alpha and beta repertoires underwent longitudinal sequencing. Two healthy male donors, one aged 18 to 29 and one aged 30 to 40 years, made up the cohort. Blood was collected at multiple timepoints before and after primary and secondary immunization, and bulk PBMC replicates and cell subsets were isolated.

The treatment or condition tag for this specimen amounts to: live attenuated yellow fever vaccine strain. A standard Ficoll-Paque protocol was used to isolate PBMCs from peripheral blood. Dynabeads CD4 and CD8 positive selection kits were used to isolate CD4 and CD8 T-cell fractions. RNA was extracted with TriZol from bulk PBMCs, CD4 and CD8 fractions, and dextramer-positive and dextramer-negative fractions. Study-wide conclusions, independent of this receptor: Only a couple of donors were included in the study, so the extent to which the findings can be generalized is limited. A small share of clonotypes occurred in both CD4 and CD8 compartments, likely arising from convergent recombination. The secondary T-cell response was found to be weaker but faster than the primary response, with a peak reached on day 5 rather than on day 15. After the booster, most clones that had expanded after primary vaccination were detected again (around 96% of CD4 and 88% of CD8), suggesting broad maintenance of memory. Because abundant contaminating clonotypes from the bulk population could be contained in FACS-sorted repertoires, computational filtering was required.

Sequencing was carried out with an Illumina NovaSeq 6000. TCR cDNA was made using 5'RACE template switching, a step that added a universal primer site and unique molecular identifiers. Priming of cDNA synthesis was performed from both the TCR alpha and TCR beta constant segments. Two PCR steps were used to amplify libraries, with sample barcodes and sequencing adapters being added in the second step. Sequencing of libraries was done on Illumina HiSeq 2500 (2x100 bp) or NovaSeq (2x150 bp). For the original study's pipeline: Reads were demultiplexed and collapsed into UMI consensus sequences with MIGEC, and V(D)J alignment was performed with MiXCR. Vaccine-responding clonotypes were defined with edgeR using replicate PBMC samples, requiring FDR below 0.01 and a log2 fold change above 5 up to day 15. Bulk clonotypes were assigned CD4 or CD8 identity according to which sequenced CD4 or CD8 repertoire held them at higher abundance. The public reads were run again by TCRdb, first through fastp at Q25 and then through MiXCR, and only productive beta chains were kept. Each entry merges the rows of one CDR3 protein and shows their most common DNA and genes. The V and J calls were not made by the authors but by TCRdb's processing. The sample yields 120,000 or so distinct CDR3 sequences; around 15% were counted once. The ten largest clones represent approximately 43% of the sample.

From cysteine to phenylalanine, the CDR3 is 15 amino acids long. The only DNA kept is the CDR3, 45 bases in frame from the first base. The germline ends are 12 bases apart after V is trimmed by 5 bases and J by 2 bases. A few counts support this clonotype. The antigen it binds to is not known. Per-base quality was not reported, and no clone a single base away is much larger than it. The receptor was isolated from a man younger than 35 who received the YFV17D yellow fever vaccine. The chain joins TRBV12-3 or TRBV12-4 to TRBJ2-2; the D gene is unclear. This specimen was CD8+ T cells sorted from PBMCs, taken 5 days after the yellow fever booster vaccination. This receptor has the CDR3 CASSPPRSNTGELFF. The nucleotide sequence is given as TGTGCCAGCAGTCCCCCCCGCAGTAACACCGGGGAGCTGTTTTTT.